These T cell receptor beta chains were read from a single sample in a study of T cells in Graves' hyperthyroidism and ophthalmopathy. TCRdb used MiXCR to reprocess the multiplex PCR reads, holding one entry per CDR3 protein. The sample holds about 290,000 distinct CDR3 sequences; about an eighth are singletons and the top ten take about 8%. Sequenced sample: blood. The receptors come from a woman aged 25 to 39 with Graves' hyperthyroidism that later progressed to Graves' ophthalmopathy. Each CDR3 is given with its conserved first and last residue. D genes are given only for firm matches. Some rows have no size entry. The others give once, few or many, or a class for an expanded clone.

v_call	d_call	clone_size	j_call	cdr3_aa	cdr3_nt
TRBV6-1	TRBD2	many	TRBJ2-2	CASSKTSGRAGAGELFF	TGTGCCAGCAGTAAGACTAGCGGGAGGGCCGGTGCCGGGGAGCTGTTTTTT
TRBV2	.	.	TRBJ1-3	CASSGVGGNAIYF	TGTGCCAGCAGTGGGGTGGGTGGAAACGCCATATATTTT
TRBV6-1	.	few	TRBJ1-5	CASGKGNQPQHF	TGTGCCAGCGGCAAGGGGAATCAGCCCCAGCATTTT
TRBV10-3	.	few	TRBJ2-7	CASLARADSSYEQYF	TGTGCCAGCCTCGCGCGAGCGGATAGCTCCTACGAGCAGTACTTC
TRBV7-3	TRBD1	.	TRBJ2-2	CASSLTGQGTGELFF	TGTGCCAGCAGCTTAACGGGACAGGGGACGGGGGAGCTGTTTTTT
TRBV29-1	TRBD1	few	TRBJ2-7	CSVLWATGGSYEQYF	TGCAGCGTCCTTTGGGCGACAGGGGGGTCCTACGAGCAGTACTTC
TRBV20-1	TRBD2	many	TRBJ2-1	CSAVGTSGSHNEQFF	TGCAGTGCCGTCGGGACTAGCGGGAGCCACAATGAGCAGTTCTTC
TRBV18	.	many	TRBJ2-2	CASSPPATYANTGELFF	TGTGCCAGCTCACCACCGGCCACCTACGCAAACACCGGGGAGCTGTTTTTT
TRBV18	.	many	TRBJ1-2	CASTEGRELNGYTF	TGTGCCAGCACGGAGGGGCGGGAACTGAATGGCTACACCTTC
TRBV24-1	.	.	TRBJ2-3	CATSGRGPYTDTQYF	TGTGCCACCAGTGGTCGGGGACCATACACAGATACGCAGTATTTT
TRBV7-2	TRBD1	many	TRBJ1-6	CASSFKGANNSPLHF	TGTGCCAGCAGCTTCAAGGGGGCAAATAATTCACCCCTCCACTTT
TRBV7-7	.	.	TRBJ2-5	CASSLTSNQETQYF	TGTGCTAGCAGCTTAACCAGCAATCAAGAGACCCAGTACTTC
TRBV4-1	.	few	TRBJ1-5	CASSPRTIFEGNQPQHF	TGCGCCAGCAGCCCCCGGACAATCTTTGAAGGCAATCAGCCCCAGCATTTT
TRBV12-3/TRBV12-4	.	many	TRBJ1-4	CASSPRPQWARNEKLFF	TGTGCCAGCAGTCCTCGACCCCAATGGGCTCGTAATGAAAAACTGTTTTTT
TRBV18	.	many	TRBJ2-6	CASSPPEVASVLTF	TGTGCCAGCTCACCTCCCGAGGTGGCCAGCGTCCTGACTTTC
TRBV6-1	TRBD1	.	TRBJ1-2	CASSRTGTGGYGYTF	TGTGCCAGCAGTCGAACCGGGACAGGGGGCTATGGCTACACCTTC
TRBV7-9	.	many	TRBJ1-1	CASSRDTNTEAFF	TGTGCCAGCAGCCGGGACACGAACACTGAAGCTTTCTTT
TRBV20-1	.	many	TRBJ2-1	CSASGPLRGYNEQFF	TGCAGTGCTTCCGGGCCCCTAAGGGGCTACAATGAGCAGTTCTTC
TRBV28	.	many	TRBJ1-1	CASSYIVAGLEAFF	TGTGCCAGCAGTTATATAGTTGCTGGTCTTGAAGCTTTCTTT
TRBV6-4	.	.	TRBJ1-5	CASREQGKKIYSNQPQHF	TGTGCCAGCAGAGAACAGGGCAAGAAAATCTATAGCAATCAGCCCCAGCATTTT
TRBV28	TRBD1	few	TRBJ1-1	CASTPSTGGGSEAFF	TGTGCCAGCACCCCATCAACAGGGGGGGGGTCTGAAGCTTTCTTT
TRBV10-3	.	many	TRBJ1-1	CAISDRGFTEAFF	TGTGCCATCAGTGATAGAGGGTTCACTGAAGCTTTCTTT
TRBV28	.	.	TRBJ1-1	CASSTGTLMNTEAFF	TGTGCCAGCAGTACCGGGACCCTAATGAACACTGAAGCTTTCTTT